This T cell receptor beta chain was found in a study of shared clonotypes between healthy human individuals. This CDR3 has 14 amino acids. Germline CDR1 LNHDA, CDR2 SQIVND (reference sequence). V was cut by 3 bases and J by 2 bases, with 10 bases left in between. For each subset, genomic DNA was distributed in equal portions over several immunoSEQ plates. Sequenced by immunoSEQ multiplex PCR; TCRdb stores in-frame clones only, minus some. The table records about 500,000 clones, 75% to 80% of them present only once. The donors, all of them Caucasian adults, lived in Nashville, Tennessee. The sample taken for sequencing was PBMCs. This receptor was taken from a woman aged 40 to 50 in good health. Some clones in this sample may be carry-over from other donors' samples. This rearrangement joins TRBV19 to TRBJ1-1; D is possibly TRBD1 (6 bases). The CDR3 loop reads CASSIGTINTEAFF. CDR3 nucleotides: TGTGCCAGTAGTATCGGGACAATCAACACTGAAGCTTTCTTT.